Each of the 9 T cell receptor beta chains below was sequenced from the same sample in a study of shared clonotypes between healthy human individuals. TCRdb's table, derived via immunoSEQ multiplex PCR, lists solely in-frame clones and lacks some. The table lists under 300,000 clones, just over 65% of them singletons, with around 10% in the top ten. The sequencing sample was made of memory CD4+ T cells sorted from blood. Subset specified: CD45RA-negative fraction. All receptors derive from a man aged 25-45 years in good health.

The chain links TRBV9 to TRBJ2-5; D assignment may be TRBD1 or TRBD2 (5 bases each). The V gene's germline CDR1 is SGDLS and CDR2 YYNGEE. CDR3 length equals 17 residues. Trimming took off 0 bases at V and 3 bases at J, with 18 bases between the two ends. The CDR3 region has the DNA TGTGCCAGCAGCGTAGATGGGGTTTGGGGGATTAAAGAGACCCAGTACTTC. Protein: CASSVDGVWGIKETQYF.

V usage is TRBV28 and J usage is TRBJ1-2; 9 nucleotides line up with TRBD1. Trimming at V came to 2 bases and at J to 7 bases, leaving 8 bases not matched to a gene. Germline CDR1 MDHEN, CDR2 SYDVKM. This CDR3 spans 15 amino acids. CDR3 residues: CASSLGGTGTLGYTF. The DNA for the CDR3 is TGTGCCAGCAGTTTAGGGGGGACAGGGACGCTTGGCTACACCTTC.

Note on this clone: A clone one base away is much larger, so this may be a read error. The chain carries TRBV7-8 and TRBJ2-1; possibly TRBD2 for D (5 bases). The germline CDR1 and CDR2 sequences are SGHVS and FQNEAQ. The CDR3 runs 15 residues. The CDR3 reads CANSLAMSSYNEQFF. The DNA for the CDR3 is TGTGCCAACAGCTTAGCGATGAGCTCCTACAATGAGCAGTTCTTC.

The rearrangement joins TRBV9 to TRBJ2-2; D might be TRBD1 (6 bases). Trimming took 1 base from V and 7 from J, leaving 20 bases between them. The V gene's germline CDR1 is SGDLS and CDR2 YYNGEE. This CDR3 contains 17 residues. The CDR3 protein is CASSVSVLGAGGGELFF. CDR3 bases: TGTGCCAGCAGCGTAAGTGTCTTGGGGGCCGGCGGCGGGGAGCTGTTTTTT.

J is TRBJ2-1 and V is TRBV7-6; D perhaps matches TRBD1 (6 bases). The V gene's germline CDR1 is SGHVS and CDR2 FNYEAQ. The CDR3 extends over 14 amino acids. V was pared by 6 bases and J by 6 bases, with 15 bases between. The CDR3 DNA is TGTGCCAGCAGTAAAACAGGACAGACCAATGAGCAGTTCTTC. Translated: CASSKTGQTNEQFF.

This clone was detected only a few times. The chain is built from TRBV30 and TRBJ1-1; TRBD1 might be the D (5 bases). CDR1 and CDR2 (germline): GTSNPN, SVGIG (reference sequence). V gave up 2 bases and J gave up 4 bases, with 17 bases separating them. This CDR3 is 15 amino acids long. CDR3 loop: CAWSRGLWDGTEAFF. The CDR3, as DNA: TGTGCCTGGAGTCGAGGGTTATGGGACGGCACTGAAGCTTTCTTT.

The chain links TRBV9 to TRBJ2-5, with D maybe TRBD2 (6 bases). Germline CDR1 is SGDLS and CDR2 is YYNGEE. V lost 4 bases, J lost 7 bases, and 26 bases lay in between. This CDR3 is built from 17 residues. The CDR3 coding sequence is TGTGCCAGCAGCCCCCGTGGAGGGTCGGGCCCCAATCGGACCCAGTACTTC. Protein sequence: CASSPRGGSGPNRTQYF.

This clone was detected ten times or more. The J gene is TRBJ1-2, the V gene TRBV7-2, with D tentatively TRBD1 (5 bases). The germline V and J ends were trimmed by 7 bases and 0 bases, with 21 bases remaining between them. CDR3 length: 17 residues. The V gene's germline CDR1 is SGHTA and CDR2 FQGNSA. CDR3 sequence reads: CASTTFWGRNTNYGYTF. The CDR3 DNA is TGTGCCAGCACCACTTTTTGGGGCAGGAACACTAACTATGGCTACACCTTC.

The V gene is TRBV28, the J gene TRBJ2-7; possibly TRBD1 or TRBD2 for D (5 bases each). This CDR3 contains 14 residues. V was shortened by 2 bases and J by 3 bases, with 11 bases between the two germline ends. Looked up from germline, CDR1 is MDHEN and CDR2 is SYDVKM. The CDR3, as DNA: TGTGCCAGCAGTTTAATCGGGGACGTCTACGAGCAGTACTTC. Amino acid sequence: CASSLIGDVYEQYF. The full variable domain, in which reference TRBV28 and TRBJ2-7 provide the parts outside the CDR3, is DVKVTQSSRYLVKRTGEKVFLECVQDMDHENMFWYRQDPGLGLRLIYFSYDVKMKEKGDIPEGYSVSREKKERFSLILESASTNQTSMYLCASSLIGDVYEQYFGPGTRLTVT.